The present TCR beta chain was sequenced within a study of beta chain features in type 1 diabetes. Study information: Patients looked much like healthy donors when it came to age, gender and cell yields.

The investigators reverse transcribed all of the isolated RNA, so they sequenced expressed TCRB transcripts. The average output of naive, central memory and regulatory T cell samples was several million reads. Repertoires were generated with immunoSEQ multiplex PCR, while TCRdb's copy carries only in-frame clones and drops some. This sample has roughly 450,000 clones; 11% to 15% occur once, and the top ten carry less than 0.04%. Notes on the study in general: Type 1 diabetes patients showed a moderate but significant shortening of TCRB CDR3s in all four CD4+ subsets.

As concerns this clone: Its antigen is unidentified.

The sequencing input was naive CD4+ T cells from blood. This sequence originates from a man aged 25-45 years in good health.

In DNA form, the CDR3 reads TGTGCCAGCAGTTTATCGGGGGCGGCAACCAGCGCAGATACGCAGTATTTT. The encoded protein is CASSLSGAATSADTQYF. V is TRBV27 and J is TRBJ2-3; D may be TRBD1 (6 bases). CDR3 length: 17 amino acids. The V end was cut by 0 bases, the J end by 4 bases, with 17 bases between. Germline V lookup: CDR1 MNHEY, CDR2 SMNVEV (reference sequence).